These T cell receptor beta chains were read from a single sample in a study of HIV-infected children after antiretroviral therapy interruption. TCRdb independently ran MiXCR on the 3' RACE reads; one entry per CDR3 protein. The table has approximately 89,000 distinct CDR3 sequences, approximately 6.9% seen once. Sequencing was performed on CD45RA+ CD4+ T cells from PBMCs, pooled from several time points, taken from a donor given antiretroviral therapy, either interrupted or continuous. Receptors originate from a pool of human donors with HIV. Each CDR3 is given without its conserved first and last residue.

j_gene: TRBJ2-1; v_gene: TRBV13; CDR3aa: ASSLPAGVSNEQF
j_gene: TRBJ2-1; v_gene: TRBV28; CDR3aa: ASSFTSGSSYNEQF
j_gene: TRBJ2-3; v_gene: TRBV24-1; CDR3aa: ATSDLGGQNTDTQY
j_gene: TRBJ1-1; v_gene: TRBV23-1; CDR3aa: ASSQEGLTEAF
j_gene: TRBJ2-3; v_gene: TRBV6-5; CDR3aa: ASSSLDRPMGVNTQY
j_gene: TRBJ2-1; v_gene: TRBV28; CDR3aa: ASISSGRAEQF
j_gene: TRBJ2-3; v_gene: TRBV20-1; CDR3aa: SASLADRGKLADTQY
j_gene: TRBJ1-1; v_gene: TRBV10-3; CDR3aa: AISEFGQLNTEAF
j_gene: TRBJ2-2; v_gene: TRBV5-1; CDR3aa: ASSLGIRGPNTGELF
j_gene: TRBJ2-1; v_gene: TRBV28; CDR3aa: ASSALTGEAYNEQF
j_gene: TRBJ1-1; v_gene: TRBV7-6; CDR3aa: ASSQAGTGRSAF
j_gene: TRBJ2-1; v_gene: TRBV7-9; CDR3aa: ASSFGTGANSYSYNEQF
j_gene: TRBJ2-6; v_gene: TRBV7-3; CDR3aa: ASSSSGAGANVLT
j_gene: TRBJ1-5; v_gene: TRBV7-2; CDR3aa: ASSLLTGGNQPQH
j_gene: TRBJ1-4; v_gene: TRBV5-1; CDR3aa: ASSLEQEEKLF
j_gene: TRBJ2-3; v_gene: TRBV4-3; CDR3aa: ASSQTSYLAGGPTDTQY
j_gene: TRBJ1-2; v_gene: TRBV10-3; CDR3aa: AITAGPHGYT
j_gene: TRBJ1-1; v_gene: TRBV18; CDR3aa: ASSPADTEAF
j_gene: TRBJ2-3; v_gene: TRBV20-1; CDR3aa: SARDQASGGTDTQY
j_gene: TRBJ2-7; v_gene: TRBV6-2/TRBV6-3; CDR3aa: ASTHSGEQY
j_gene: TRBJ2-5; v_gene: TRBV12-5; CDR3aa: ASGPPGTGGLETQY
j_gene: TRBJ1-5; v_gene: TRBV2; CDR3aa: ASSAYAGQPQH
j_gene: TRBJ1-1; v_gene: TRBV2; CDR3aa: ASTNGMNTEAF
j_gene: TRBJ1-1; v_gene: TRBV12-3/TRBV12-4; CDR3aa: ASTASLNTEAF
j_gene: TRBJ2-7; v_gene: TRBV5-1; CDR3aa: ASSLDTSGRSYEQY
j_gene: TRBJ1-2; v_gene: TRBV2; CDR3aa: DSRRVANYGYT
j_gene: TRBJ2-3; v_gene: TRBV5-1; CDR3aa: ASSLEGIVTDTQY
j_gene: TRBJ1-1; v_gene: TRBV5-6; CDR3aa: ASSLIWNTEAF
j_gene: TRBJ1-1; v_gene: TRBV19; CDR3aa: ARPGQGAGIDTEAF
j_gene: TRBJ2-1; v_gene: TRBV21-1; CDR3aa: ASSTPPTPAMNEQF
j_gene: TRBJ1-6; v_gene: TRBV11-3; CDR3aa: ASSFDMTLGALH
j_gene: TRBJ2-1; v_gene: TRBV6-1; CDR3aa: ASRNSGWNDNEQF
j_gene: TRBJ2-1; v_gene: TRBV4-2; CDR3aa: ASSQEGGGTNEQF
j_gene: TRBJ2-5; v_gene: TRBV12-3/TRBV12-4; CDR3aa: ASSLRRGETQY
j_gene: TRBJ1-2; v_gene: TRBV5-1; CDR3aa: ASSFGTGYTSYGYT
j_gene: TRBJ2-5; v_gene: TRBV7-9; CDR3aa: ASSLGNQY
j_gene: TRBJ1-1; v_gene: TRBV18; CDR3aa: ASSPTQGGTEAF
j_gene: TRBJ2-2; v_gene: TRBV29-1; CDR3aa: SVLTGLNTGELF
j_gene: TRBJ1-1; v_gene: TRBV5-1; CDR3aa: ASSSGGVSEAF
j_gene: TRBJ2-5; v_gene: TRBV18; CDR3aa: ASSPPTFRETQY
j_gene: TRBJ2-2; v_gene: TRBV5-1; CDR3aa: ASSLTGTVYANTGELF
j_gene: TRBJ1-4; v_gene: TRBV3-1; CDR3aa: ASSLPGRNEKLF
j_gene: TRBJ2-7; v_gene: TRBV2; CDR3aa: ASNLQGTYEQY
j_gene: TRBJ2-3; v_gene: TRBV5-1; CDR3aa: ASSLDVGDLADTQY
j_gene: TRBJ1-5; v_gene: TRBV6-5; CDR3aa: ASNSLGGGQPQH
j_gene: TRBJ2-7; v_gene: TRBV2; CDR3aa: ASSGDLAYEQY
j_gene: TRBJ2-5; v_gene: TRBV29-1; CDR3aa: SALIQETQY
j_gene: TRBJ1-3; v_gene: TRBV4-1; CDR3aa: ASSQRRTVITGNTIY
j_gene: TRBJ2-5; v_gene: TRBV6-5; CDR3aa: ASSYRKRGAYQETQY
j_gene: TRBJ2-7; v_gene: TRBV5-1; CDR3aa: ASSFETGSRPYEQY
j_gene: TRBJ2-2; v_gene: TRBV30; CDR3aa: AWSGQVLPGELF
j_gene: TRBJ2-1; v_gene: TRBV20-1; CDR3aa: SALGQGYNEQF
j_gene: TRBJ2-3; v_gene: TRBV11-2; CDR3aa: ASSLALGWSTDTQY